This T cell receptor (beta chain) was obtained from a study of T cells in Graves' hyperthyroidism and ophthalmopathy. RNA transcripts served as the template for amplifying TCR beta CDR3 regions. First-round RT-PCR targeting the TCR CDR3 was performed with the HTBI primer set. Via MiXCR, TCRdb re-called the multiplex PCR reads, giving one row per CDR3 protein. The data hold 550,000 to 800,000 distinct CDR3 sequences, with 15% to 20% observed a single time. In this sample, this clonotype turned up many times. The germline V gene has CDR1 MDHEN and CDR2 SYDVKM. Between the trimmed V and J ends, which lost 6 bases and 5 bases, there was a span of 13 bases. The CDR3 consists of 14 residues.

The sequence was obtained from a man in his forties or fifties with Graves' hyperthyroidism. The chain combines TRBV28 with TRBJ2-2; no clear D. Sequencing was done on a sample of blood. The CDR3 reads CASRPRLGTGELFF. In DNA, the CDR3 is TGTGCCAGCAGGCCCAGATTGGGAACCGGGGAGCTGTTTTTT.